This T cell receptor beta chain was obtained from a study of shared clonotypes between healthy human individuals. Regarding the study as a whole: Naive subsets, compared against memory subsets, generally had larger estimated richness values.

The germline V gene encodes CDR1 SGHVS and CDR2 FQNEAQ. CDR3 length equals 14 residues. V gave up 5 bases and J gave up 3 bases, with 14 bases separating them. Terminally differentiated effector memory CD45RA+ cells were excluded from the naive CD8 cells, which were CD45RO-negative and positively selected for CCR7. The method was immunoSEQ multiplex PCR; TCRdb's version includes in-frame clones alone and lacks a portion of them. The table records about 2 million clones, approximately 94% of them present only once. Concerning this clone itself: Antigen unknown.

The sequenced material came from naive CD8+ T cells sorted from blood. J is TRBJ2-7 and V is TRBV7-8; possibly TRBD1 for D (6 bases). The receptor was derived from a man younger than 30 in good health. The DNA of the CDR3 is TGTGCCAGCAGCCCTGTACTGGACAGCTACGAGCAGTACTTC. Protein: CASSPVLDSYEQYF.